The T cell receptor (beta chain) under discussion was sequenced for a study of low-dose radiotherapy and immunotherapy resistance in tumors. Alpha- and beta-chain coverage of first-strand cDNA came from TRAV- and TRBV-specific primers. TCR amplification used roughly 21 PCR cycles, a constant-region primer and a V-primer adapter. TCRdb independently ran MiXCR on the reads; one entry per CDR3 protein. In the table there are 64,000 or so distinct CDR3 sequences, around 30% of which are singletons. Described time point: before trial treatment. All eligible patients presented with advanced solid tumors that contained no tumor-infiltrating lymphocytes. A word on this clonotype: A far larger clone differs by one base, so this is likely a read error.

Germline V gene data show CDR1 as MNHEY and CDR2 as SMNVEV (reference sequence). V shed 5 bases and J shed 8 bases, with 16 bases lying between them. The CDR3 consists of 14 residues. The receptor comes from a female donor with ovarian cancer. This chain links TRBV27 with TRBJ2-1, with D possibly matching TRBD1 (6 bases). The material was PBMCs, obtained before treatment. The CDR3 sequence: CASSEAGTNYEQFF. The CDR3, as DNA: TGTGCCAGCAGTGAGGCCGGGACAAACTATGAGCAGTTCTTC.